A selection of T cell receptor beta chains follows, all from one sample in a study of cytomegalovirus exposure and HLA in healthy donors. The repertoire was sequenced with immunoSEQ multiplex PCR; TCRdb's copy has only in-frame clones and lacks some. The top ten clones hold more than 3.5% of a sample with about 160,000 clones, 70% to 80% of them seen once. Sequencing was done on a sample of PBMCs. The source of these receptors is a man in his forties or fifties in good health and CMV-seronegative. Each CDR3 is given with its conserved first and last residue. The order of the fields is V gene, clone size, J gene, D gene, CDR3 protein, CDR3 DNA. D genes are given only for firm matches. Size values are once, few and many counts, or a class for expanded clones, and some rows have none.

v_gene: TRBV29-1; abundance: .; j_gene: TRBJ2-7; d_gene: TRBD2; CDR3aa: CSVDGTSGRSSYEQYF; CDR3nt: TGCAGCGTTGATGGGACTAGCGGAAGGAGCTCCTACGAGCAGTACTTC
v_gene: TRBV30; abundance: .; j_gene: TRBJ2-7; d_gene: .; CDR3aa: CAWSPYTEQYF; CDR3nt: TGTGCCTGGAGTCCATACACCGAGCAGTACTTC
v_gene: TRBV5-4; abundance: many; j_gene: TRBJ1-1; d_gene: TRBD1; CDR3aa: CASSLGGTGAGNTEAFF; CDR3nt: TGTGCCAGCAGCTTGGGGGGGACAGGCGCGGGGAACACTGAAGCTTTCTTT
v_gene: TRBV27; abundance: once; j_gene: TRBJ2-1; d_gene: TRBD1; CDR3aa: CASSDRGLYNEQFF; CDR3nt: TGTGCCAGCAGCGACAGGGGGCTTTACAATGAGCAGTTCTTC
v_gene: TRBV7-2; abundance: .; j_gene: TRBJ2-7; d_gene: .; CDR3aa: CASSLSGYEQYF; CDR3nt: TGTGCCAGCAGCTTATCGGGATACGAGCAGTACTTC
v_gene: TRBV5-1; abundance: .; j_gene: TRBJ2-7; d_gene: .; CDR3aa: CASSLGGGRGEQYF; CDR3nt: TGCGCCAGCAGCTTGGGAGGTGGGAGAGGCGAGCAGTACTTC
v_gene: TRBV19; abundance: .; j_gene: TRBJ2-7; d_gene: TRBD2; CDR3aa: CASSIEGLAGSSYEQYF; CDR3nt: TGTGCCAGTAGTATAGAGGGACTAGCGGGAAGCTCCTACGAGCAGTACTTC
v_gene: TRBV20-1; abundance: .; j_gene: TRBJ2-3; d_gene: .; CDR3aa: CSVSGDTQYF; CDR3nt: TGCAGTGTCTCCGGTGATACGCAGTATTTT
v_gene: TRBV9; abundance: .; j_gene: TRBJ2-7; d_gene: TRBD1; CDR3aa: CASSGGDSAYEQYF; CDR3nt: TGTGCCAGCAGCGGAGGGGACAGTGCATACGAGCAGTACTTC
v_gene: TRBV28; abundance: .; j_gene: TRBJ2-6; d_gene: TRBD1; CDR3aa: CASTSGTVISGANVLTF; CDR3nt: TGTGCCAGCACCTCCGGGACAGTCATCTCTGGGGCCAACGTCCTGACTTTC
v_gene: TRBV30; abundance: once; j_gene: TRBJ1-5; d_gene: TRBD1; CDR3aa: CAWSSGSTGGSNQPQHF; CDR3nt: TGTGCCTGGAGTTCCGGGTCTACAGGGGGCTCCAATCAGCCCCAGCATTTT
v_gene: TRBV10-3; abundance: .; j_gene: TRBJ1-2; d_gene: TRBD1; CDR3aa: CATEGTGFGYTF; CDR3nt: TGTGCCACGGAGGGGACAGGGTTTGGCTACACCTTC
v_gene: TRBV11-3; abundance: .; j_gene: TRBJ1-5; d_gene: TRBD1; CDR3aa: CASSEGAGNQPQHF; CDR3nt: TGTGCCAGCAGCGAGGGGGCAGGCAATCAGCCCCAGCATTTT
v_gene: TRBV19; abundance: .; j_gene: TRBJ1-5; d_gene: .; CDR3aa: CASSPGGGAGGSNQPQHF; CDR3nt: TGTGCCAGTAGTCCCGGTGGGGGCGCCGGAGGTAGCAATCAGCCCCAGCATTTT
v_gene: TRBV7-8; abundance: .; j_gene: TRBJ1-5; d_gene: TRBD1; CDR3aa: CASSNLQGASNQPQHF; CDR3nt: TGTGCCAGCAGCAACCTACAGGGGGCTAGCAATCAGCCCCAGCATTTT
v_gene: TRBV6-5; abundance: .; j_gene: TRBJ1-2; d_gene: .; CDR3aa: CASSYSLGSQGATF; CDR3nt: TGTGCCAGCAGTTACTCGTTGGGGTCCCAAGGGGCCACCTTC
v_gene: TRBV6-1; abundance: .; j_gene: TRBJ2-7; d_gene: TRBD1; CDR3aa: CASRGRQGVNEQYF; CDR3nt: TGTGCCAGCAGGGGACGACAGGGGGTCAACGAGCAGTACTTC
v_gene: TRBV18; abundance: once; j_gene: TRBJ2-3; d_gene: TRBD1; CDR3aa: CASSPFQGVSDTQYF; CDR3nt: TGTGCCAGCTCACCGTTCCAGGGGGTGTCAGATACGCAGTATTTT
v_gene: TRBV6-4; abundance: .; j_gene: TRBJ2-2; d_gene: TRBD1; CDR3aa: CASSSLPGQGIGELFF; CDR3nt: TGTGCCAGCAGTTCACTCCCGGGACAGGGGATCGGGGAGCTGTTTTTT
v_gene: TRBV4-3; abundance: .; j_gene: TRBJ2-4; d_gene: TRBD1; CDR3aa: CASSQDLGTGLAKNIQYF; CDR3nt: TGCGCCAGCAGCCAAGATCTGGGGACAGGGTTAGCCAAAAACATTCAGTACTTC
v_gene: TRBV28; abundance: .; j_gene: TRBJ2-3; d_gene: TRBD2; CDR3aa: CASSSPPKVAGGPVATQYF; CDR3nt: TGTGCCAGCAGTTCTCCCCCTAAAGTAGCGGGGGGGCCAGTTGCTACGCAGTATTTT
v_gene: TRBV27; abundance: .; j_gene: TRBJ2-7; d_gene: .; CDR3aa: CASSRSYSYEQYF; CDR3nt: TGTGCCAGCAGTCGGTCCTACTCCTACGAGCAGTACTTC
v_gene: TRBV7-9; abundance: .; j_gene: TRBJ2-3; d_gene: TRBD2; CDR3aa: CASSFPSGEEDTQYF; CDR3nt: TGTGCCAGCAGCTTCCCTAGCGGGGAGGAAGATACGCAGTATTTT
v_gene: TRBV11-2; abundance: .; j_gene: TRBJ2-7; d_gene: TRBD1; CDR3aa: CASSPGTGAYEQYF; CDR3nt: TGTGCCAGCAGCCCCGGGACAGGAGCCTACGAGCAGTACTTC
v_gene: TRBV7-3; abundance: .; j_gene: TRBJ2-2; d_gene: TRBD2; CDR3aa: CASSLTSGVTGELFF; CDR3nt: TGTGCCAGCAGCTTAACTAGCGGGGTCACCGGGGAGCTGTTTTTT
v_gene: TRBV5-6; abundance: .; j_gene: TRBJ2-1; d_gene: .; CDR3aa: CASSGDSPGNEQFF; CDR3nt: TGTGCCAGCAGCGGGGACTCCCCGGGCAATGAGCAGTTCTTC
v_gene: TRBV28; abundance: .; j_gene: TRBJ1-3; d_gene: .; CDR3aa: CASRNGQSGNTIYF; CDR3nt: TGTGCCAGCAGAAATGGCCAGTCCGGAAACACCATATATTTT
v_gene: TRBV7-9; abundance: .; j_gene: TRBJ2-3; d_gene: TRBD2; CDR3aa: CASSLRVAGLSTDTQYF; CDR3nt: TGTGCCAGCAGCTTAAGGGTAGCGGGGCTGAGCACAGATACGCAGTATTTT
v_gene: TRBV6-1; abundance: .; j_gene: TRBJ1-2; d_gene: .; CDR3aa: CASSDTSKRSYGYTF; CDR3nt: TGTGCCAGCAGTGACACCTCCAAACGTAGCTATGGCTACACCTTC
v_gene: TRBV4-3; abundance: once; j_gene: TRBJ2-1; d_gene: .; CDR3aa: CASSQDFLAHNEQFF; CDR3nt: TGCGCCAGCAGCCAAGATTTTTTGGCTCACAATGAGCAGTTCTTC
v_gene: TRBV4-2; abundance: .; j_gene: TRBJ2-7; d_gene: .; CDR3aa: CASSQDGEVNSGPHEQYF; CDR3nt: TGTGCCAGCAGCCAAGATGGGGAGGTCAATTCTGGGCCCCACGAGCAGTACTTC
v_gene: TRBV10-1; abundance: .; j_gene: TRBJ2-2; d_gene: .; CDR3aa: CASSEHPNTGELFF; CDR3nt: TGCGCCAGCAGTGAACACCCGAACACCGGGGAGCTGTTTTTT
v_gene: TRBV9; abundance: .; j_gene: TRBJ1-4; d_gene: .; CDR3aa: CASSVERGTGEKLFF; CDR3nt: TGTGCCAGCAGCGTAGAACGGGGAACGGGTGAAAAACTGTTTTTT
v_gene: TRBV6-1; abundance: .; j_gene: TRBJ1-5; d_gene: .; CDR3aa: CASSEGQPHF; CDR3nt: TGTGCCAGCAGTGAAGGACAGCCGCATTTT
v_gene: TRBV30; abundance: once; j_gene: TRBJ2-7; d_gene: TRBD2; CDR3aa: CAWSPVGGGAYEQYF; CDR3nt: TGTGCCTGGAGTCCAGTGGGCGGGGGGGCTTACGAGCAGTACTTC
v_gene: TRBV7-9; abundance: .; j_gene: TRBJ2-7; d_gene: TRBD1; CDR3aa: CASNQGATPYEQYF; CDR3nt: TGTGCCAGCAACCAGGGGGCTACCCCCTACGAGCAGTACTTC
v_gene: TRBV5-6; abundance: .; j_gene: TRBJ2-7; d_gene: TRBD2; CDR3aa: CASSLGRGGPYEQYF; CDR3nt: TGTGCCAGCAGCTTGGGACGCGGGGGACCCTACGAGCAGTACTTC
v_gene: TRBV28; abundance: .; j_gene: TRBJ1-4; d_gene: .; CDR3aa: CASSKTPAGEKLFF; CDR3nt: TGTGCCAGCAGTAAGACTCCAGCGGGGGAAAAACTGTTTTTT
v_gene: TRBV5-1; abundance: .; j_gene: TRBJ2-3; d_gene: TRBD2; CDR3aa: CASATTGTSGGVTQYF; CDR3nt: TGCGCCAGCGCTACGACCGGGACTAGCGGGGGGGTTACGCAGTATTTT
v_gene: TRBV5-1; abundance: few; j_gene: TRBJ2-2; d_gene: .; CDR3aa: CASSSEATGELFF; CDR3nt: TGCGCCAGCAGCTCTGAGGCGACCGGGGAGCTGTTTTTT
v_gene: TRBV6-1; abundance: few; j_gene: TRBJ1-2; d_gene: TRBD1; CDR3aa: CASSTGQGFRLGYTF; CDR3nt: TGTGCCAGCAGCACGGGACAGGGGTTCAGACTTGGCTACACCTTC
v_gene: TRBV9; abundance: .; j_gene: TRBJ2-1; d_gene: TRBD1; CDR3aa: CASSAGQSTYNEQFF; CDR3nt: TGTGCCAGCAGCGCGGGACAGTCAACCTACAATGAGCAGTTCTTC
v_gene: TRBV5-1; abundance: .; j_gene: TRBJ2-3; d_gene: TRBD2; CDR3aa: CASSPGLAGAADTQYF; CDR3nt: TGCGCCAGCAGCCCCGGACTAGCGGGGGCGGCAGATACGCAGTATTTT
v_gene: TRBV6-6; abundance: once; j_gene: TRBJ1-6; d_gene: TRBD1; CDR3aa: CASSPDRVLNSPLHF; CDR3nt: TGTGCCAGCAGTCCTGACAGGGTACTCAATTCACCCCTCCACTTT
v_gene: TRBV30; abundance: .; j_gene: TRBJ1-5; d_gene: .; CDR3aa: CAWSQDRATNQPQHF; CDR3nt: TGTGCCTGGAGTCAGGACAGAGCAACCAATCAGCCCCAGCATTTT
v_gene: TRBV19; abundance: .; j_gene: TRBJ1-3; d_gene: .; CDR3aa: CASSMNEGAGNTIYF; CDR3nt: TGTGCCAGTAGTATGAATGAGGGAGCCGGAAACACCATATATTTT
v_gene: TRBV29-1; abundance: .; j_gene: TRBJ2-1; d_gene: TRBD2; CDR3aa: CSVAPAGGPYNEQFF; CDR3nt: TGCAGCGTTGCCCCAGCGGGGGGGCCTTACAATGAGCAGTTCTTC
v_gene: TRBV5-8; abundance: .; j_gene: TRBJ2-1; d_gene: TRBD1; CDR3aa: CASSLRTGTGYNEQFF; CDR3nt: TGTGCCAGCAGCTTGCGAACCGGGACAGGGTACAATGAGCAGTTCTTC